This TCR beta chain was sequenced for a study of T cells in Graves' hyperthyroidism and ophthalmopathy. Germline CDR1 reads PRHDT; CDR2 reads FYEKMQ (reference sequence). This CDR3 has 15 amino acids. Trimming left V 5 bases short and J 4 bases short, with 17 bases between. The sample holds many counts of this clonotype. From RNA transcripts, TCR beta CDR3 regions were amplified. During a first-round RT-PCR of the TCR CDR3, the HTBI primer set was used. MiXCR was run by TCRdb on the multiplex PCR reads, yielding one entry per CDR3 protein. The table has approximately 480,000 distinct CDR3 sequences, around 21% seen once; the top ten hold roughly 29%.

Sequencing was performed on blood. The chain employs TRBV13 and TRBJ2-5, with D possibly being TRBD1 or TRBD2 (6 bases each). This receptor was taken from a man between 18 and 35 years old with Graves' hyperthyroidism. Written as DNA, the CDR3 is TGTGCCAGCAGCCTCGGCGTGTGGGGGGCAGAGACCCAGTACTTC. Its protein product is CASSLGVWGAETQYF.